Following are 7 T cell receptor beta chains from one sample sequenced in a study of graft-versus-host responses after intestinal transplantation. What these receptors recognize is not known. Libraries were prepared by immunoSEQ multiplex PCR; TCRdb keeps only in-frame clonotypes and omits some of them. Of 50,000 to 75,000 clones listed, approximately 94% were seen once; the top ten hold 0.38%. This material consisted of unstimulated CD4+ T cells sorted from spleen or lymph node cells, taken before transplant. These receptors were obtained from a human donor who was the organ donor for an intestinal transplant.

CDR3 in amino acids: CASSRTSGGTYANTGELFF. CDR3 in DNA: TGTGCCAGCAGCCGGACTAGCGGGGGGACTTACGCGAACACCGGGGAGCTGTTTTTT. The chain recombines TRBV7-2 with TRBJ2-2; 14 nucleotides align to TRBD2. CDR1 and CDR2 (germline): SGHTA, FQGNSA. With 5 bases clipped from V and 0 bases from J, the junction kept 8 bases outside the gene matches. The CDR3 runs to 19 residues.

This sequence joins TRBV5-4 and TRBJ2-1; D could derive from TRBD1 or TRBD2 (6 bases each). CDR1 is SGHNT and CDR2 is YYREEE in the germline V gene (reference sequence). There are 15 residues in the CDR3. Trimming pared 4 bases from V and 7 bases from J, leaving 18 bases between. The CDR3 region has the DNA TGTGCCAGCAGCAAGTGGGGGGCGTCTCGGAATGAGCAGTTCTTC. Protein product: CASSKWGASRNEQFF.

The rearrangement links TRBV6-6 to TRBJ1-2; no definite D call. Trimming removed 2 bases at V and 0 bases at J, with 10 bases between. CDR3 length: 15 residues. CDR1 MNHNY and CDR2 SVGAGI come from the germline V gene (reference sequence). CDR3: CASSYDRSTNYGYTF. CDR3 sequence (DNA): TGTGCCAGCAGTTACGATAGATCCACTAACTATGGCTACACCTTC.

This clone was detected only once. This chain connects TRBV5-4 to TRBJ2-3, with D hard to call. This CDR3 region has 13 residues. CDR1 and CDR2 from the germline V gene are SGHNT and YYREEE (reference sequence). The V end lost 0 bases, the J end lost 2 bases, and 4 bases lay between the germline ends. The CDR3 bases are TGTGCCAGCAGCTTGGACTACACAGATACGCAGTATTTT. Amino acid sequence: CASSLDYTDTQYF.

The rearrangement links TRBV30 to TRBJ2-5; maybe TRBD2 (5 bases). Germline assignment: CDR1 GTSNPN and CDR2 SVGIG (reference sequence). V was pared by 0 bases and J by 5 bases, with 10 bases between. This CDR3 is 13 amino acids long. The CDR3: CAWSVQGSETQYF. The CDR3, as DNA: TGTGCCTGGAGTGTACAAGGGAGCGAGACCCAGTACTTC.

The chain has TRBV7-6 and TRBJ2-3; TRBD2 matches 14 bases. Unmatched junction bases numbered 3, after V lost 5 bases and J lost 5 bases. Germline V gene data show CDR1 as SGHVS and CDR2 as FNYEAQ. The CDR3 sequence is 15 residues long. The CDR3 DNA reads TGTGCCAGCAGCCCCGGGACTAGCGGGGGAGATACGCAGTATTTT. Translating it yields CASSPGTSGGDTQYF.

Here the CDR3 reads CASSQDSAGSTDTQYF. CDR3 DNA: TGCGCCAGCAGCCAAGATTCGGCGGGGAGCACAGATACGCAGTATTTT. The genes are TRBV4-3 and TRBJ2-3, with D maybe TRBD2 (6 bases). Germline CDR1 LGHNA, CDR2 YSLEER. The CDR3 loop spans 16 amino acids. The V end lost 0 bases, the J end lost 0 bases, and 10 bases lay between the germline ends.